The clone carrying this TCR beta chain was detected ten times or more. This sample stems from a study of early T cells in non-severe SARS-CoV-2 infection. One entry per CDR3 protein, called by TCRdb with MiXCR from the 5' RACE reads. The sample records some 40,000 distinct CDR3 sequences, 9.5% to 15% being singletons. Trimming shortened V by 0 bases and J by 7 bases, and 6 bases separated the two germline ends. Germline V lookup: CDR1 SGHAT, CDR2 FQNNGV. The CDR3 is made up of 13 amino acids. The sequenced sample was whole blood. The chain links TRBV11-2 to TRBJ2-2, with D unclear. This sequence originates from an adult who was a healthcare worker with PCR-confirmed SARS-CoV-2 infection or an uninfected control (not recorded which). The CDR3 DNA follows: TGTGCCAGCAGCTTAGAATCAGGCGGGGAGCTGTTTTTT. This codes for CASSLESGGELFF.